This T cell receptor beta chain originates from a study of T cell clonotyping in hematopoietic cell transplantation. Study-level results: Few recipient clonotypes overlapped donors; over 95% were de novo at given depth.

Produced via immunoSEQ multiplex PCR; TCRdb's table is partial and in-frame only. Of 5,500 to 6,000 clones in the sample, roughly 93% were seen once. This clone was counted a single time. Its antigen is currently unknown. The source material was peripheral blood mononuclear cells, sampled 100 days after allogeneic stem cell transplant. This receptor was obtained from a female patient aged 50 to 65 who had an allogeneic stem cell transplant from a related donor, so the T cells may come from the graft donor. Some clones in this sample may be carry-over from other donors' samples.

The CDR3 nucleotides read TGTGCCAGCAGCGAAGGGGGACAGGGGAACACCATATATTTT. This gives the protein CASSEGGQGNTIYF. The chain carries TRBV5-4 and TRBJ1-3; TRBD1 matches at 10 bases. The CDR3 loop spans 14 amino acids. Germline CDR1 is SGHNT and CDR2 is YYREEE (reference sequence). V gave up 4 bases and J gave up 7 bases; unmatched junction bases: 5.